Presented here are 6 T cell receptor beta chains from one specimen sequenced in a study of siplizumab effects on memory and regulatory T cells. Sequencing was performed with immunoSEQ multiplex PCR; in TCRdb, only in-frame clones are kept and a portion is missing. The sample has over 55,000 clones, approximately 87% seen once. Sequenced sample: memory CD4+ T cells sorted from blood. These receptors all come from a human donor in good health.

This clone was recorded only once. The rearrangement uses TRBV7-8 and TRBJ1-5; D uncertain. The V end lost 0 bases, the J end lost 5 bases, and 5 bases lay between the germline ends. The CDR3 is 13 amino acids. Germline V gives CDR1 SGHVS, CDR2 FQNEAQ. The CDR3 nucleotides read TGTGCCAGCAGCTTAGCGGCCTATCAGCCCCAGCATTTT. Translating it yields CASSLAAYQPQHF.

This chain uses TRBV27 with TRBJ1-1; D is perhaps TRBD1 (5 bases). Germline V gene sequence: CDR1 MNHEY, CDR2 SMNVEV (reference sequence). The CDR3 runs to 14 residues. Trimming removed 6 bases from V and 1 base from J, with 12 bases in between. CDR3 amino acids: CASSRDRQNTEAFF. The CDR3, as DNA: TGTGCCAGCAGCCGGGACCGACAGAACACTGAAGCTTTCTTT.

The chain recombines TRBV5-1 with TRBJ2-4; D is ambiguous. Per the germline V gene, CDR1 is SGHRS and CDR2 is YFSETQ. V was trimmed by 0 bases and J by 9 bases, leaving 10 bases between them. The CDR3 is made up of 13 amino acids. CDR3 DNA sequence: TGCGCCAGCAGCTTGGCCCCAGATCGCATTCAGTACTTC. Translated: CASSLAPDRIQYF. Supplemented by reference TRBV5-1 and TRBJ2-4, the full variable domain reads KAGVTQTPRYLIKTRGQQVTLSCSPISGHRSVSWYQQTPGQGLQFLFEYFSETQRNKGNFPGRFSGRQFSNSRSEMNVSTLELGDSALYLCASSLAPDRIQYFGAGTRLSVL.

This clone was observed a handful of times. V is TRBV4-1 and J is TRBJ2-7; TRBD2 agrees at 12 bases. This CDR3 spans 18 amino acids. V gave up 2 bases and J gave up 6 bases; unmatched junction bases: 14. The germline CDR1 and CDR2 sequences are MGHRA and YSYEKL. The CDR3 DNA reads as TGCGCCAGCAGCCAATCAAGACTAGCGGGGGCCTCGAAGGGCGAGCAGTACTTC. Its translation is CASSQSRLAGASKGEQYF.

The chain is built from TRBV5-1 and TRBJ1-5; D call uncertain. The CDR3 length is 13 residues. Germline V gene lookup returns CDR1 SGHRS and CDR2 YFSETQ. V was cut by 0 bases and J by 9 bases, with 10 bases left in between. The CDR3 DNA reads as TGCGCCAGCAGCTTGGCCCCGGCGGGGCCCCAGCATTTT. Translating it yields CASSLAPAGPQHF. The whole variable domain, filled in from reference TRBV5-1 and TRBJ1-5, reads KAGVTQTPRYLIKTRGQQVTLSCSPISGHRSVSWYQQTPGQGLQFLFEYFSETQRNKGNFPGRFSGRQFSNSRSEMNVSTLELGDSALYLCASSLAPAGPQHFGDGTRLSIL.

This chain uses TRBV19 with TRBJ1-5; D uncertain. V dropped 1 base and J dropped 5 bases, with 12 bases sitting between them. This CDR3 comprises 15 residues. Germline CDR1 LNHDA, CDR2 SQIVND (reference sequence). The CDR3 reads CASSIGSISDQPQHF. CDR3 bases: TGTGCCAGTAGTATAGGGAGCATCTCGGATCAGCCCCAGCATTTT. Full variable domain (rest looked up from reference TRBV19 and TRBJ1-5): DGGITQSPKYLFRKEGQNVTLSCEQNLNHDAMYWYRQDPGQGLRLIYYSQIVNDFQKGDIAEGYSVSREKKESFPLTVTSAQKNPTAFYLCASSIGSISDQPQHFGDGTRLSIL.